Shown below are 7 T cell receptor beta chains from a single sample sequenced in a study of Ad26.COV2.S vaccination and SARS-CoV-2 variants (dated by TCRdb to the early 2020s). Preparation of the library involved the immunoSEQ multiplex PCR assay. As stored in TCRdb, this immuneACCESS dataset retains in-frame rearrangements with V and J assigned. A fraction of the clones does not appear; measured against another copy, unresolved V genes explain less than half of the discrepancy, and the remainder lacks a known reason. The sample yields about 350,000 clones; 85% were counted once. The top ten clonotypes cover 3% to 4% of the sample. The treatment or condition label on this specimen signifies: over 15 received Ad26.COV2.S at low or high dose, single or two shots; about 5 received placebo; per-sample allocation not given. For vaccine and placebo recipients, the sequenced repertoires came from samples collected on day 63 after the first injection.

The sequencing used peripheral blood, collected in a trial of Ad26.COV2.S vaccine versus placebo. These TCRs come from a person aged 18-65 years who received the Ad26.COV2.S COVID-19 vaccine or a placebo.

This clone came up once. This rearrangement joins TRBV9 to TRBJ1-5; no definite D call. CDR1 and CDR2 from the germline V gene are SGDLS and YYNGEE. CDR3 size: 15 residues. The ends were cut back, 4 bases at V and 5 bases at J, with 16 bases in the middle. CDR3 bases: TGTGCCAGCAGCCCACGACCGGGCGCCGATCAGCCCCAGCATTTT. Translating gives CASSPRPGADQPQHF.

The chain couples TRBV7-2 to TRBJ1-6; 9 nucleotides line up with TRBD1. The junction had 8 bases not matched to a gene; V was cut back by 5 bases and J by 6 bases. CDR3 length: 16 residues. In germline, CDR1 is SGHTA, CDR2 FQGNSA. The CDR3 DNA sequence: TGTGCCAGCAGCCTGGAACTGACAGGGGGTAATTCACCCCTCCACTTT. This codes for CASSLELTGGNSPLHF.

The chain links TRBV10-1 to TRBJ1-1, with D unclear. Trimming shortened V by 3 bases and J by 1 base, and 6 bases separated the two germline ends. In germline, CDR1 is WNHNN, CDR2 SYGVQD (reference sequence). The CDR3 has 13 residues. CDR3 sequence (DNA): TGCGCCAGCAGTGAAACAGCGAACACTGAAGCTTTCTTT. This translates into CASSETANTEAFF.

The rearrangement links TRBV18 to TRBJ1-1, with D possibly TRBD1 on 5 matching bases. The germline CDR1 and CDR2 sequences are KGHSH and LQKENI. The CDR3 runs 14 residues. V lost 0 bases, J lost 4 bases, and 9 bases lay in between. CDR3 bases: TGTGCCAGCTCACCACCGACAAGGGGCACTGAAGCTTTCTTT. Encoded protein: CASSPPTRGTEAFF.

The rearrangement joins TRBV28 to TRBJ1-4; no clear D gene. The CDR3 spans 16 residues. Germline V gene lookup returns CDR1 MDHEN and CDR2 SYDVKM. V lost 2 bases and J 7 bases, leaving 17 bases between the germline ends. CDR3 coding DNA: TGTGCCAGCAGTTTAGTGACGGAGGGAAGCGGTGAAAAACTGTTTTTT. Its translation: CASSLVTEGSGEKLFF.

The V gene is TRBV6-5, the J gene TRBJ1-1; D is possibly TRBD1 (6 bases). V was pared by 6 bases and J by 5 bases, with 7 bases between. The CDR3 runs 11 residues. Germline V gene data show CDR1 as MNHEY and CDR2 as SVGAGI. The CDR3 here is CASSGTTEAFF. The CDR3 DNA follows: TGTGCCAGCAGCGGGACAACTGAAGCTTTCTTT.

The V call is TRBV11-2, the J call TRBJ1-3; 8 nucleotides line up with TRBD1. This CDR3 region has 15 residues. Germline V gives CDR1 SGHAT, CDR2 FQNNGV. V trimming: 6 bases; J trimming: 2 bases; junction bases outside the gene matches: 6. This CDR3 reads CASSLGQGAGNTIYF. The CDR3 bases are TGTGCCAGCAGTCTCGGACAGGGAGCTGGAAACACCATATATTTT.